The 10 T cell receptor beta chains below all came from one sample that was sequenced in a study of shared T cell receptors in the human thymus. Data came from immunoSEQ multiplex PCR; TCRdb stores just in-frame clones and leaves some out. Counted here are some 720,000 clones, 88% occurring once; the ten biggest clones make up roughly 0.0097%. The same data also went into a second study, on human thymus T cells.

Sequenced input: thymocytes. The receptor source for this set is a boy less than two years old with a congenital heart defect.

The chain is built from TRBV7-2 and TRBJ2-7; TRBD2 matches at 14 bases. The ends lost 5 bases at V and 0 bases at J; junction bases unmatched: 6. The CDR3 length is 17 residues. From germline, CDR1 is SGHTA and CDR2 FQGNSA. CDR3 loop: CASSPSGTSGSSYEQYF. As DNA, the CDR3 is TGTGCCAGCAGCCCATCGGGGACTAGCGGGAGCTCCTACGAGCAGTACTTC.

The V gene is TRBV28, the J gene TRBJ2-7; the D gene is possibly TRBD2 (5 bases). The CDR3 is 14 residues long. V dropped 6 bases and J dropped 3 bases, with 15 bases sitting between them. CDR1 and CDR2 from the germline V gene are MDHEN and SYDVKM. The CDR3 loop is CASSLVSGGYEQYF. Written as DNA, the CDR3 is TGTGCCAGCAGCCTTGTAAGCGGTGGCTACGAGCAGTACTTC.

The genes are TRBV18 and TRBJ1-5; D is perhaps TRBD1 (6 bases). This CDR3 is 17 amino acids long. Deletions cut 3 bases from V and 0 bases from J, with 15 bases between. Germline V gene sequence: CDR1 KGHSH, CDR2 LQKENI. The CDR3 nucleotides are TGTGCCAGCTCACCGGGTGGACAGTTGTATAGCAATCAGCCCCAGCATTTT. The encoded protein is CASSPGGQLYSNQPQHF. Based on the CDR3 plus reference TRBV18 and TRBJ1-5, the full variable domain is NAGVMQNPRHLVRRRGQEARLRCSPMKGHSHVYWYRQLPEEGLKFMVYLQKENIIDESGMPKERFSAEFPKEGPSILRIQQVVRGDSAAYFCASSPGGQLYSNQPQHFGDGTRLSIL.

V usage is TRBV4-1 and J usage is TRBJ2-5, with a possible D match to TRBD2 (5 bases). The CDR3 runs 14 residues. Germline CDR1 reads MGHRA; CDR2 reads YSYEKL. V was shortened by 0 bases and J by 5 bases, with 10 bases between the two germline ends. The CDR3 DNA follows: TGCGCCAGCAGCCAAGAGGTTAGAGGGGAGACCCAGTACTTC. It specifies CASSQEVRGETQYF.

CDR3 coding DNA: TGTGCCAGTAGTATTGAGGGCGGTAGGACCTACGAGCAGTACTTC. It specifies CASSIEGGRTYEQYF. The chain has TRBV19 and TRBJ2-7; tentatively, D is TRBD2 (5 bases). The CDR3 has 15 residues. Per germline, CDR1 LNHDA and CDR2 SQIVND (reference sequence). The V and J ends lost 3 bases and 2 bases respectively, with 14 bases between them.

The chain couples TRBV6-5 to TRBJ2-5; TRBD2 aligns across 10 bases. J was trimmed by 5 bases and V by 5 bases; bases with no gene match: 8. There are 15 residues in the CDR3. Germline V CDR1 and CDR2: MNHEY, SVGAGI. Here the CDR3 reads CASSPYPGLAETQYF. CDR3 DNA sequence: TGTGCCAGCAGTCCTTACCCGGGACTAGCGGAGACCCAGTACTTC.

The V and J genes are TRBV4-2 and TRBJ2-7; 9 nucleotides agree with TRBD2. The length of the CDR3 is 13 residues. Trimming removed 5 bases from V and 6 bases from J; junction bases left unmatched: 5. Per germline, CDR1 LGHNA and CDR2 YNFKEQ. CDR3 residues: CASSYSGRPEQYF. The CDR3 DNA reads as TGTGCCAGCAGCTACAGCGGGAGGCCCGAGCAGTACTTC.

The J gene is TRBJ2-7, the V gene TRBV11-1; the D gene is possibly TRBD2 (5 bases). This CDR3 comprises 17 residues. Trimming removed 2 bases from V and 2 bases from J, with 19 bases in between. Germline V gene sequence: CDR1 SGHAT, CDR2 FQDESV (reference sequence). The chain's CDR3 is CASSLSLPHDGTYEQYF. In DNA, the CDR3 is TGTGCCAGCAGCTTATCACTCCCCCATGACGGGACCTACGAGCAGTACTTC.

The chain links TRBV28 to TRBJ2-1, with a possible D match to TRBD2 (7 bases). V lost 5 bases, J lost 7 bases, and 21 bases lay in between. CDR1 MDHEN and CDR2 SYDVKM come from the germline V gene. The CDR3 is 16 residues long. CDR3 in DNA: TGTGCCAGCAGTCTCGAGGGGGAGGGCCGAGGGAATGAGCAGTTCTTC. It specifies CASSLEGEGRGNEQFF.

The gene calls are TRBV10-3 and TRBJ2-3; 11 bases map to TRBD2. The CDR3 sequence is 13 residues long. V dropped 6 bases and J dropped 5; count of bases not matched to a gene: 1. Per the germline V gene, CDR1 is ENHRY and CDR2 is SYGVKD. CDR3 residues: CAIRGTSGDTQYF. The CDR3 bases are TGTGCCATCAGGGGGACTAGCGGAGATACGCAGTATTTT.